The rows below give T cell receptor beta chains drawn from one sample of a study of cytomegalovirus exposure and HLA in healthy donors. TCRdb's copy holds only in-frame clones and misses some; the assay was immunoSEQ multiplex PCR. The sample contains around 100,000 clones, over 60% of which appear only once. Material for sequencing was PBMCs. The source of these receptors is a female donor in good health and CMV-seropositive. CDR3s include the opening cysteine and the closing phenylalanine or tryptophan. D genes are given only for firm matches. Size tells how often a clone was seen (once, few, many) or the class of an expanded clone, and some rows leave it out.

len	d_gene	v_gene	j_gene	abundance	CDR3aa	CDR3nt
15	NA	TRBV5-6	TRBJ1-1	NA	CASIRRQGQNTEAFF	TGTGCCAGCATCAGGAGGCAGGGGCAGAACACTGAAGCTTTCTTT
14	TRBD2	TRBV5-6	TRBJ2-3	NA	CASSLAGGTDTQYF	TGTGCCAGCAGCTTAGCGGGGGGCACAGATACGCAGTATTTT
15	NA	TRBV7-8	TRBJ1-1	NA	CASSLAVWGGTEAFF	TGTGCCAGCAGCTTAGCGGTATGGGGGGGCACTGAAGCTTTCTTT
13	NA	TRBV11-2	TRBJ2-1	NA	CASSWPGDHEQFF	TGTGCCAGCAGCTGGCCGGGGGACCATGAGCAGTTCTTC
17	NA	TRBV6-4	TRBJ2-6	few	CASSDTGPISGANVLTF	TGTGCCAGCAGTGACACAGGCCCGATCTCTGGGGCCAACGTCCTGACTTTC
15	NA	TRBV10-1	TRBJ2-6	NA	CASSEGASGANVLTF	TGCGCCAGCAGTGAGGGGGCGTCTGGGGCCAACGTCCTGACTTTC
14	TRBD1	TRBV4-2	TRBJ2-1	NA	CVSSGTGDINEQFF	TGTGTCAGCAGCGGGACAGGGGACATCAATGAGCAGTTCTTC
15	TRBD1	TRBV19	TRBJ1-1	NA	CASSTQGAGRTEAFF	TGTGCCAGTAGTACACAGGGGGCCGGCCGAACTGAAGCTTTCTTT
17	TRBD2	TRBV5-1	TRBJ2-2	NA	CASSSLAGVRNTGELFF	TGCGCCAGCAGCTCGCTAGCGGGTGTCAGGAACACCGGGGAGCTGTTTTTT
14	NA	TRBV2	TRBJ2-6	NA	CASSVSSGANVLTF	TGTGCCAGCAGTGTCAGCTCTGGGGCCAACGTCCTGACTTTC
14	TRBD1	TRBV30	TRBJ1-5	NA	CAWSVRTGDQPQHF	TGTGCCTGGAGTGTGAGGACAGGGGACCAGCCCCAGCATTTT
14	TRBD1	TRBV19	TRBJ2-5	NA	CASSSTGQGADQYF	TGTGCCAGTAGCTCCACGGGACAGGGGGCAGACCAGTACTTC
15	NA	TRBV6-6	TRBJ2-1	NA	CASSYYSSGINEQFF	TGTGCCAGCAGTTACTATAGTTCGGGGATTAATGAGCAGTTCTTC
15	TRBD2	TRBV5-1	TRBJ2-1	NA	CASSIDSGSGDEQFF	TGCGCCAGCAGCATAGATAGCGGGAGCGGCGATGAGCAGTTCTTC
15	TRBD2	TRBV5-8	TRBJ2-1	NA	CASTRGDALYNEQFF	TGTGCCAGCACCCGGGGGGACGCTCTCTACAATGAGCAGTTCTTC
14	NA	TRBV6-7	TRBJ1-4	NA	CATQPTGTNEKLFF	TGTGCCACCCAACCCACAGGGACTAATGAAAAACTGTTTTTT